This record covers a single TCR beta chain. This CDR3 region has 15 residues. Trimming stripped 2 bases from V and 7 bases from J, with 14 bases between. CDR1 is MDHEN, CDR2 SYDVKM, per germline. This sample is drawn from a study of T cell changes during pregnancy in multiple sclerosis. Profiled with immunoSEQ multiplex PCR; TCRdb holds only in-frame clones, not every one. Of about 94,000 clones detected, roughly 92% appear once; the ten largest clones hold more than 0.75%. The chain recombines TRBV28 with TRBJ2-2; D gene unclear. The clonotype originates from a female donor with multiple sclerosis, enrolled in a pregnancy study. The sequencing here drew on peripheral blood, taken after pregnancy. This CDR3 reads CASSLNYPVGGELFF. The CDR3 coding sequence is TGTGCCAGCAGTTTAAACTATCCAGTGGGCGGGGAGCTGTTTTTT.